A single sample is the source of the 26 T cell receptor beta chains below, sequenced in a study of blood T cells in healthy people across ages. Together with a sample-barcoded 5' primer, a J-beta primer mix was included in a second PCR lasting about 7 to 11 cycles. TCRdb analysed the 5' RACE reads with MiXCR anew, one entry per CDR3 protein. Here the sample spans 900,000 to 950,000 distinct CDR3 sequences, under 35% being singletons. Separately, the same data were catalogued under a study of T cells of mothers and their children.

The sequenced material came from blood. The receptor source for this set is a middle-aged woman in good health.

The chain carries TRBV4-3 and TRBJ2-1, with 8 nucleotides matching TRBD1. J was trimmed by 8 bases and V by 1 base; bases with no gene match: 7. CDR1 and CDR2 (germline): LGHNA, YSLEER. CDR3 length: 15 residues. This chain's CDR3 is CASSQGGGQGYEQFF. The CDR3 nucleotides read TGCGCCAGCAGCCAAGGGGGAGGACAGGGCTATGAGCAGTTCTTC.

This clonotype was seen repeatedly, ten times or more. The chain links TRBV20-1 to TRBJ2-5; TRBD1 matches at 10 bases. V trimming: 5 bases; J trimming: 2 bases; junction bases outside the gene matches: 11. The CDR3 spans 16 residues. Germline V gene lookup returns CDR1 DFQATT and CDR2 SNEGSKA (reference sequence). The DNA of the CDR3 is TGCAGTGCTCCCCGGGACAGGGGATTCCCTCAAGAGACCCAGTACTTC. Amino acids: CSAPRDRGFPQETQYF.

This clonotype was picked up a small number of times. This sequence joins TRBV10-3 and TRBJ2-1; tentative D call: TRBD2 (6 bases). Germline V gives CDR1 ENHRY, CDR2 SYGVKD. The CDR3 runs 13 residues. V shed 5 bases and J shed 7 bases, with 12 bases lying between them. CDR3 loop: CAISWRGGNEQFF. The CDR3 DNA sequence: TGTGCCATCAGTTGGCGGGGCGGGAATGAGCAGTTCTTC.

The rearrangement links TRBV29-1 to TRBJ1-5, with D uncertain. Germline CDR1 is SQVTM and CDR2 is ANQGSEA. The CDR3 extends over 11 amino acids. The V end lost 0 bases, the J end lost 11 bases, and 8 bases lay between the germline ends. This CDR3 is CSVEDGGTQHF. CDR3 bases: TGCAGCGTTGAAGATGGTGGGACCCAGCATTTT.

The chain couples TRBV7-6 to TRBJ2-7; 11 nucleotides align to TRBD1. The trim removed 0 bases at V and 4 bases at J, leaving 8 bases unmatched. Germline-derived CDR1 and CDR2 are SGHVS and FNYEAQ. The CDR3 totals 17 residues. This CDR3 reads CASSLAPGQGADYEQYF. Here the CDR3 DNA reads TGTGCCAGCAGCTTAGCTCCTGGACAGGGGGCGGATTACGAGCAGTACTTC. Filled out from reference TRBV7-6 and TRBJ2-7, the complete variable domain reads GAGVSQSPRYKVTKRGQDVALRCDPISGHVSLYWYRQALGQGPEFLTYFNYEAQQDKSGLPNDRFSAERPEGSISTLTIQRTEQRDSAMYRCASSLAPGQGADYEQYFGPGTRLTVT.

This clonotype was detected many times. The rearrangement joins TRBV6-6 to TRBJ1-2; possible D gene TRBD1, 5 bases. The ends were cut back, 6 bases at V and 8 bases at J, with 19 bases in the middle. The CDR3 is 14 amino acids. Germline V lookup: CDR1 MNHNY, CDR2 SVGAGI (reference sequence). CDR3 in amino acids: CASSHIGQGGGYTF. The CDR3 DNA reads as TGTGCCAGCAGCCACATCGGGCAGGGTGGCGGCTACACCTTC.

This clonotype has ten or more counts. The chain carries TRBV4-1 and TRBJ2-5; no clear D gene. The CDR3 is 17 amino acids. V was trimmed by 6 bases and J by 2 bases, leaving 22 bases between them. CDR1 is MGHRA, CDR2 YSYEKL, per germline. The CDR3 loop is CASRLAPTTTHQETQYF. As DNA, the CDR3 is TGCGCCAGCAGACTTGCTCCTACTACTACCCATCAAGAGACCCAGTACTTC.

This chain connects TRBV30 to TRBJ2-1; D uncertain. The germline V gene encodes CDR1 GTSNPN and CDR2 SVGIG (reference sequence). V gave up 0 bases and J gave up 7 bases, with 7 bases separating them. The CDR3 covers 12 residues. CDR3 residues: CAWSVGKNEQFF. In DNA, the CDR3 is TGTGCCTGGAGTGTAGGCAAGAATGAGCAGTTCTTC.

This clonotype occurred a few times. The gene calls are TRBV20-1 and TRBJ2-2, with D perhaps matching TRBD2 (6 bases). V was pared by 3 bases and J by 2 bases, with 13 bases between. Germline V gene data show CDR1 as DFQATT and CDR2 as SNEGSKA (reference sequence). The CDR3 consists of 15 residues. CDR3 loop: CSAREGVRNTGELFF. In DNA form, the CDR3 reads TGCAGTGCTAGGGAGGGAGTCCGAAACACCGGGGAGCTGTTTTTT.

The chain links TRBV6-6 to TRBJ2-2, with D possibly matching TRBD2 (6 bases). Per the germline V gene, CDR1 is MNHNY and CDR2 is SVGAGI (reference sequence). V lost 8 bases to trimming and J lost 5 bases, with 12 bases between them. CDR3 length: 13 amino acids. CDR3 protein: CASVTGRTGELFF. Here the CDR3 DNA reads TGTGCCAGCGTTACTGGGAGGACCGGGGAGCTGTTTTTT.

This clonotype was seen repeatedly, ten times or more. The chain links TRBV7-9 to TRBJ2-7; 7 positions match TRBD1. The CDR3 is 15 amino acids. Germline lookup yields CDR1 SEHNR and CDR2 FQNEAQ (reference sequence). After removal of 5 bases from V and 2 bases from J, the junction contained 9 bases not matched to a gene. In nucleotides, the CDR3 is TGTGCCAGCAGCCTGATGGGGGACAGAACCTACGAGCAGTACTTC. Protein: CASSLMGDRTYEQYF.

This chain connects TRBV27 to TRBJ1-1; D ambiguous. From germline, CDR1 is MNHEY and CDR2 SMNVEV (reference sequence). The ends were cut back, 8 bases at V and 2 bases at J, with 12 bases in the middle. The CDR3 sequence is 13 residues long. CDR3 region: CASLERRNTEAFF. The CDR3 DNA follows: TGTGCCAGCCTAGAAAGGAGAAACACTGAAGCTTTCTTT.

This clonotype was found a few times. This sequence joins TRBV20-1 and TRBJ1-4; weak D call: TRBD1 (6 bases). The germline V gene encodes CDR1 DFQATT and CDR2 SNEGSKA (reference sequence). The CDR3 is 13 amino acids. V gave up 5 bases and J gave up 4 bases, with 11 bases separating them. CDR3 nucleotides: TGCAGTGCTCCCGGACAGATTAATGAAAAACTGTTTTTT. Protein: CSAPGQINEKLFF.

A note on this clonotype: Since no conserved phenylalanine or tryptophan closes the CDR3, a read error is the likely cause. V and J are TRBV24-1 and TRBJ2-5; the match to TRBD2 covers 8 bases. Germline trimming cut 4 bases from V and 4 bases from J; bases unmatched to any gene: 7. The CDR3 loop spans 15 amino acids. Per germline, CDR1 KGHDR and CDR2 SFDVKD. CDR3 in DNA: TGTGCCACCAGTGACCCGGGGGGGCCTTTAGAGACCCAGTACTGC. Translation: CATSDPGGPLETQYC.

This clonotype turned up a few times. CDR3 in DNA: TGTGCCAGCAGCTTAGAGGTAGCGGGGGGGCCCTACAATGAGCAGTTCTTC. Protein product: CASSLEVAGGPYNEQFF. The rearrangement uses TRBV7-2 and TRBJ2-1, with 11 bases that match TRBD2. Germline lookup yields CDR1 SGHTA and CDR2 FQGNSA. The ends lost 1 base at V and 2 bases at J; junction bases unmatched: 4. CDR3 size: 17 residues. The variable domain in full, with the rest retrieved from reference TRBV7-2 and TRBJ2-1, is GAGVSQSPSNKVTEKGKDVELRCDPISGHTALYWYRQSLGQGLEFLIYFQGNSAPDKSGLPSDRFSAERTGGSVSTLTIQRTQQEDSAVYLCASSLEVAGGPYNEQFFGPGTRLTVL.

This sequence joins TRBV9 and TRBJ1-4; TRBD1 might be the D (5 bases). Germline CDR1 reads SGDLS; CDR2 reads YYNGEE. CDR3 length equals 14 residues. The germline V and J ends were trimmed by 3 bases and 8 bases, with 14 bases remaining between them. The CDR3 sequence is CASSAGPRGEKLFF. DNA of the CDR3: TGTGCCAGCAGCGCGGGGCCACGGGGCGAAAAACTGTTTTTT. Using reference TRBV9 and TRBJ1-4 for the parts outside the CDR3, the full variable domain is DSGVTQTPKHLITATGQRVTLRCSPRSGDLSVYWYQQSLDQGLQFLIQYYNGEERAKGNILERFSAQQFPDLHSELNLSSLELGDSALYFCASSAGPRGEKLFFGSGTQLSVL.

Notes on this clonotype: One end of the junction fails to match germline, which may point to a read error. The chain recombines TRBV5-6 with TRBJ1-2; TRBD1 aligns across 9 bases. This CDR3 is built from 14 residues. The V gene's germline CDR1 is SGHDT and CDR2 YYEEEE. CDR3 region: CASSFKQGAGGHTF. The CDR3 DNA reads as TGTGCCAGCAGCTTCAAACAGGGGGCAGGTGGCCACACCTTC.

This clonotype has at least ten counts. This sequence joins TRBV7-9 and TRBJ2-1; 10 bases are a match to TRBD1. J was trimmed by 3 bases and V by 2 bases; bases with no gene match: 7. Germline V CDR1 and CDR2: SEHNR, FQNEAQ (reference sequence). The CDR3 is made up of 17 amino acids. Here the CDR3 reads CASSLRPRDRGYNEQFF. CDR3 in DNA: TGTGCCAGCAGCTTACGCCCGCGGGACAGGGGCTACAATGAGCAGTTCTTC.

The genes are TRBV9 and TRBJ2-4; a possible D gene is TRBD2 (6 bases). Trimming took 3 bases from V and 13 from J, leaving 20 bases between them. The CDR3 has 14 amino acids. CDR1 and CDR2 (germline): SGDLS, YYNGEE. The CDR3 is CASSAPRGLNEQYF. The CDR3 DNA reads as TGTGCCAGCAGCGCACCCCGGGGGTTAAATGAGCAGTACTTC. Full variable domain (missing parts from reference TRBV9 and TRBJ2-4): DSGVTQTPKHLITATGQRVTLRCSPRSGDLSVYWYQQSLDQGLQFLIQYYNGEERAKGNILERFSAQQFPDLHSELNLSSLELGDSALYFCASSAPRGLNEQYFGAGTRLSVL.

Remarks on this clonotype: Given a much more abundant clone one base away, this may be a read error. The V call is TRBV28, the J call TRBJ2-1; a weak D match, TRBD1 (6 bases). CDR1 and CDR2 from the germline V gene are MDHEN and SYDVKM. The CDR3 is 14 amino acids. Trimming took off 6 bases at V and 13 bases at J, with 22 bases between the two ends. CDR3 in amino acids: CASRTNRDGETQFF. The CDR3 nucleotides read TGTGCCAGCAGAACGAACAGGGACGGGGAGACCCAGTTCTTC.

The V gene is TRBV20-1, the J gene TRBJ2-5; TRBD2 agrees at 12 bases. The DNA end favors TRBJ2-7, so the J call may be wrong. This CDR3 has 15 amino acids. Germline CDR1 reads DFQATT; CDR2 reads SNEGSKA (reference sequence). CDR3 bases: TGCAGTGCTAGGATCGGGACTAGCGGGCTAAACGAGCAGTACTTC. Amino acids: CSARIGTSGLNEQYF.

V gene TRBV7-3 combines with J gene TRBJ2-3; 7 nucleotides match TRBD1. Germline values: CDR1 SGHTA, CDR2 FQGTGA. V gave up 8 bases and J gave up 4 bases; unmatched junction bases: 9. The CDR3 extends over 14 amino acids. The CDR3 sequence: CASRGGSGSDTQYF. The CDR3 coding sequence is TGTGCCAGCCGAGGGGGCTCAGGCTCAGATACGCAGTATTTT.

With regard to this clonotype: Being one base from a much bigger clone, this may be a read error. The CDR3 sequence is CASSGGAPQETLYF. The CDR3 DNA sequence: TGTGCCAGCAGTGGGGGAGCGCCTCAAGAGACCCTGTACTTC. The gene calls are TRBV28 and TRBJ2-5; D could derive from TRBD1 or TRBD2 (5 bases each). The CDR3 is 14 residues long. Germline-derived CDR1 and CDR2 are MDHEN and SYDVKM.

The V call is TRBV7-9, the J call TRBJ2-1, with TRBD1 matching over 8 bases. Unmatched junction bases numbered 4, after V lost 4 bases and J lost 8 bases. The CDR3 covers 13 residues. CDR1 SEHNR and CDR2 FQNEAQ come from the germline V gene (reference sequence). Written as DNA, the CDR3 is TGTGCCAGCAGCTACGACAGGGGACATGAGCAGTTCTTC. This codes for CASSYDRGHEQFF.

This clonotype was detected only once. With a much larger clone just one base away, this may be a read error. J is TRBJ1-2 and V is TRBV29-1; TRBD1 might be the D (5 bases). V lost 4 bases, J lost 7 bases, and 16 bases lay in between. Germline loops: CDR1 SQVTM, CDR2 ANQGSEA. This CDR3 has 13 amino acids. CDR3 nucleotide sequence: TGCAGCGTTGTAGGGCGGGGACTCCCTGGCTACACCTTC. It codes for CSVVGRGLPGYTF.

The rearrangement uses TRBV6-1 and TRBJ1-5, with no clear D. This CDR3 is 14 amino acids long. Germline V gene sequence: CDR1 MNHNS, CDR2 SASEGT. Trimming took off 8 bases at V and 0 bases at J, with 11 bases between the two ends. The DNA for the CDR3 is TGTGCCAGCCGCGGAGCAGATAGCAATCAGCCCCAGCATTTT. Translation gives CASRGADSNQPQHF.